The 21 T cell receptor beta chains below all came from one sample that was sequenced in a study of T cell responses to AZD1222 COVID-19 vaccine. The method was immunoSEQ multiplex PCR; TCRdb's version includes in-frame clones alone and lacks a portion of them. The table records some 150,000 clones, 85% to 90% of them present only once. The starting material was peripheral blood, obtained on day 0 of AZD1222 vaccination. These receptor sequences come from an adult in good health.

The chain joins TRBV30 to TRBJ2-7; 9 bases are shared with TRBD1. The CDR3 length is 18 residues. CDR1 and CDR2 from the germline V gene are GTSNPN and SVGIG (reference sequence). V gave up 3 bases and J gave up 2 bases; unmatched junction bases: 17. The CDR3 is CAWRAVGPGTGKTYEQYF. CDR3 nucleotides: TGTGCCTGGAGAGCTGTCGGCCCCGGGACAGGGAAGACCTACGAGCAGTACTTC.

The V gene is TRBV28, the J gene TRBJ2-7; a possible D gene is TRBD2 (5 bases). CDR3 length equals 15 residues. V was clipped by 4 bases and J by 3 bases, with 16 bases between them. Germline V lookup: CDR1 MDHEN, CDR2 SYDVKM. The CDR3: CASSSPGYAGYEQYF. The CDR3 DNA reads as TGTGCCAGCAGTTCCCCGGGGTACGCCGGCTACGAGCAGTACTTC. Complete variable domain (other parts from reference TRBV28 and TRBJ2-7): DVKVTQSSRYLVKRTGEKVFLECVQDMDHENMFWYRQDPGLGLRLIYFSYDVKMKEKGDIPEGYSVSREKKERFSLILESASTNQTSMYLCASSSPGYAGYEQYFGPGTRLTVT.

The chain links TRBV2 to TRBJ2-6, with a possible D match to TRBD1 (6 bases). The CDR3 is 15 residues long. With 4 bases removed from V and 0 bases from J, the gap between germline ends came to 7 bases. Germline values: CDR1 SNHLY, CDR2 FYNNEI. The CDR3 DNA sequence: TGTGCCAGCAGTGGACAGGCCTCTGGGGCCAACGTCCTGACTTTC. Its translation: CASSGQASGANVLTF.

This clone was counted a few times. This chain links TRBV19 with TRBJ1-3; D ambiguous. V was cut by 3 bases and J by 0 bases, with 9 bases left in between. Germline CDR1 and CDR2: LNHDA and SQIVND (reference sequence). This CDR3 contains 15 residues. CDR3 residues: CASSIPGYSGNTIYF. CDR3 nucleotides: TGTGCCAGTAGTATTCCGGGGTACTCTGGAAACACCATATATTTT.

The chain has TRBV7-6 and TRBJ1-5, with a tentative D call TRBD1 (5 bases). The CDR3 covers 15 residues. V was clipped by 1 base and J by 4 bases, with 11 bases between them. Germline V gene data show CDR1 as SGHVS and CDR2 as FNYEAQ. DNA for the CDR3: TGTGCCAGCAGCTTAGGGACACCGCCTAATCAGCCCCAGCATTTT. Its protein product is CASSLGTPPNQPQHF.

V gene TRBV29-1 combines with J gene TRBJ2-1; no reliable D call. The CDR3 is 13 residues long. Trimming cost V 2 bases and J 2 bases, with 7 bases left between them. Looked up from germline, CDR1 is SQVTM and CDR2 is ANQGSEA. The CDR3 spells CSVEMGTYNEQFF. The CDR3 DNA reads as TGCAGCGTTGAAATGGGGACCTACAATGAGCAGTTCTTC.

V is TRBV9 and J is TRBJ2-5; TRBD1 aligns across 10 bases. V gave up 0 bases and J gave up 5 bases; unmatched junction bases: 10. The CDR3 consists of 17 residues. CDR1 SGDLS and CDR2 YYNGEE come from the germline V gene. The CDR3 sequence is CASSVGPGTGEGETQYF. CDR3 nucleotide sequence: TGTGCCAGCAGCGTAGGACCCGGGACAGGGGAGGGTGAGACCCAGTACTTC.

The chain is built from TRBV10-3 and TRBJ2-7; D possibly corresponds to TRBD2 (5 bases). V was trimmed by 6 bases and J by 7 bases, leaving 16 bases between them. The CDR3 runs 13 residues. Germline-derived CDR1 and CDR2 are ENHRY and SYGVKD. The CDR3 nucleotides are TGTGCCATCAGCGATGATCCTAAGCGGGAGCAGTACGTC. Translated, it gives CAISDDPKREQYV.

The chain uses TRBV27 and TRBJ2-1; the match to TRBD2 covers 9 bases. The V segment lost 6 bases and the J segment 2 bases; nucleotides outside the gene matches: 11. Germline V gene data show CDR1 as MNHEY and CDR2 as SMNVEV (reference sequence). This CDR3 region has 17 residues. CDR3: CASRTSGGRAPYNEQFF. CDR3 in DNA: TGTGCCAGCAGGACTAGCGGAGGGAGGGCCCCCTACAATGAGCAGTTCTTC.

The chain recombines TRBV6-5 with TRBJ1-3; unclear D gene. This CDR3 spans 15 amino acids. V gave up 0 bases and J gave up 4 bases, with 10 bases separating them. Germline lookup yields CDR1 MNHEY and CDR2 SVGAGI. The CDR3 DNA reads TGTGCCAGCAGTTACTCCCCGGCGCGAGGAAACACCATATATTTT. Amino acids: CASSYSPARGNTIYF.

A single count supports this clone. The CDR3 spells CASSVNPTANSPLHF. The CDR3 coding sequence is TGTGCCAGCAGCGTAAATCCGACAGCAAATTCACCCCTCCACTTT. J is TRBJ1-6 and V is TRBV9, with D possibly being TRBD1 (5 bases). The V end was cut by 1 base, the J end by 7 bases, with 12 bases between. The germline V gene has CDR1 SGDLS and CDR2 YYNGEE. The CDR3 is 15 residues long.

The V and J genes are TRBV2 and TRBJ1-5; 9 bases line up with TRBD1. Trimming removed 6 bases from V and 5 bases from J; junction bases left unmatched: 8. The CDR3 has 15 residues. Germline V lookup: CDR1 SNHLY, CDR2 FYNNEI. For the CDR3, the DNA is TGTGCCAGCAGGAGGGGACAGGGAGAGTATCAGCCCCAGCATTTT. It yields the protein CASRRGQGEYQPQHF.

This chain uses TRBV5-3 with TRBJ2-1; TRBD2 agrees at 9 bases. TRBV5-3 belongs to the ORF category, with a function that is uncertain. The CDR3 runs to 16 residues. V shed 0 bases and J 8 bases; nucleotides not matched to a gene: 9. The CDR3 DNA reads TGTGCCAGAAGCTTGGTTCCTAGCGGGGAGCTTCATGAGCAGTTCTTC. As protein: CARSLVPSGELHEQFF.

The V call is TRBV5-5, the J call TRBJ2-7, with a weak D call TRBD1 (5 bases). CDR1 and CDR2 (germline): SGHKS, YYEKEE (reference sequence). The germline V and J ends were trimmed by 4 bases and 0 bases, with 14 bases remaining between them. The CDR3 contains 15 residues. The CDR3 coding sequence is TGTGCCAGCAGCACAGGACACTTGGGCTCCTACGAGCAGTACTTC. This sequence encodes CASSTGHLGSYEQYF.

The chain uses TRBV7-6 and TRBJ2-4; 8 nucleotides align to TRBD2. V gave up 4 bases and J gave up 2 bases; unmatched junction bases: 10. Germline lookup yields CDR1 SGHVS and CDR2 FNYEAQ. This CDR3 spans 17 amino acids. The CDR3 reads CASSSEVAGGTKNIQYF. The CDR3 nucleotides are TGTGCCAGCAGCTCAGAAGTCGCGGGGGGTACCAAAAACATTCAGTACTTC.

V is TRBV5-4 and J is TRBJ2-2, with 8 bases that match TRBD1. Germline V lookup: CDR1 SGHNT, CDR2 YYREEE (reference sequence). V was pared by 4 bases and J by 6 bases, with 2 bases of the junction left unmatched. The CDR3 totals 13 residues. The CDR3 DNA reads TGTGCCAGCAGCATGGACAGGGCCGGGGAGCTGTTTTTT. Translated, it gives CASSMDRAGELFF.

This chain connects TRBV10-3 to TRBJ1-2, with 9 positions matching TRBD1. This CDR3 has 13 residues. Germline V CDR1 and CDR2: ENHRY, SYGVKD. V lost 10 bases, J lost 2 bases, and 5 bases stayed unmatched. The CDR3 nucleotides read TGTGCCACGGAGGACAGGGGAAACTATGGCTACACCTTC. Translating it yields CATEDRGNYGYTF.

The chain links TRBV3-1 (or the pseudogene TRBV3-2) to TRBJ1-1; D remains unclear. V was clipped by 1 base and J by 1 base, with 7 bases between them. Germline V gene data show CDR1 as LGHDT and CDR2 as YNNKEL (reference sequence). The CDR3 length is 14 residues. Written as DNA, the CDR3 is TGTGCCAGCAGCCAAGTGGGAGGGAACACTGAAGCTTTCTTT. This gives the protein CASSQVGGNTEAFF.

This clone was seen a single time. The V call is TRBV3-1 (or the pseudogene TRBV3-2), the J call TRBJ1-1; tentative D call: TRBD1 (5 bases). Per the germline V gene, CDR1 is LGHDT and CDR2 is YNNKEL (reference sequence). Trimming removed 7 bases from V and 0 bases from J, with 9 bases in between. CDR3 length: 13 residues. CDR3 coding DNA: TGTGCCAGCACCAGGGAGGTGAACACTGAAGCTTTCTTT. As protein: CASTREVNTEAFF.

This clone has a single count. The chain combines TRBV6-1 with TRBJ2-3, with 9 bases fitting TRBD1. Germline V gene lookup returns CDR1 MNHNS and CDR2 SASEGT. After removal of 0 bases from V and 2 bases from J, the junction contained 3 bases not matched to a gene. The CDR3 runs to 16 residues. The CDR3 region has the DNA TGTGCCAGCAGTGAAGCTACAGGGGGCGTCACAGATACGCAGTATTTT. Amino acids: CASSEATGGVTDTQYF.

This sequence joins TRBV24-1 and TRBJ2-3; 12 nucleotides agree with TRBD2. The CDR3 contains 17 residues. V dropped 5 bases and J dropped 7; count of bases not matched to a gene: 12. Germline lookup yields CDR1 KGHDR and CDR2 SFDVKD. As DNA, the CDR3 is TGTGCCACCAGTGGTTGGGGCTCTAGCGGGGGGGAAAATACGCAGTATTTT. It is translated as CATSGWGSSGGENTQYF.